The T cell receptor (beta chain) described here comes from a study of siplizumab effects on memory and regulatory T cells (dated by TCRdb to between 2017 and 2020). Study-wide context: The study examined how the anti-CD2 antibody siplizumab affects alloreactive T-cell subsets in allogeneic mixed lymphocyte reactions built from human PBMCs.

Additional sequencing covered unstimulated subsets from a few donor pairs, namely CD8+ effector memory, CD4+ naive, CD8+ TEMRA, CD4+ memory and CD8+ naive. Sorted unstimulated T cells and proliferating T cells recovered from mixed lymphocyte reactions were subjected to TCRbeta CDR3 sequencing. Fresh whole blood from ten HLA-typed healthy donors served as the source for isolating PBMCs. As concerns this clone: Its antigen remains unidentified. No base quality information exists; no much larger clone differs at one position.

Overall results and qualifications from the work: In reactions with siplizumab, an average of 68.8% of mappable alloreactive CD4+ clones were Treg-derived, compared with 26.9% in control reactions. Siplizumab significantly reduced the cumulative frequency of alloreactive sequences traceable to unstimulated CD4+ memory T cells. For roughly 80-95% of proliferating CD4+ or CD8+ clones, no naive or memory phenotype could be assigned. Whether proliferating Tregs from siplizumab cultures were suppressive was not functionally confirmed. Compared with memory T cells, unstimulated naive T cells appeared more diverse, and naive cells seemed to make a substantial contribution to the alloresponse. Sequences below about 10^-5 frequency were poorly captured, so only a minor fraction of alloreactive clones could be mapped to unstimulated subsets.

Library prep was done by the immunoSEQ multiplex PCR assay. About 9.1 x 10^4 TCR templates per sample were assayed on the deep sequencing platform. Genomic DNA extracted from sorted T cells was the material used for TCRbeta CDR3 sequencing. Regarding the original processing steps: The R programming language was used for clonal analysis of the TCRbeta CDR3 data. Alloreactive CD4+ and CD8+ clones were defined by comparing unstimulated samples with post-reaction CFSE-low samples. Regulatory or non-regulatory origin was assigned to alloreactive CD4+ clones by matching of sequences to sorted unstimulated Treg and non-Treg repertoires. TCRdb mirrors the immuneACCESS table, restricted to in-frame sequences. Some clones are absent from its copies; in checked studies, under half trace to an unresolved V gene, and the reason for the others is unknown. That table gives V, J and clone size, and the DNA gave D and trimming. The sample table holds just over 60,000 clones, of which 70% to 85% were seen once. The ten most abundant clones make up roughly 0.4% of the sample.

As encoded in the germline V gene, CDR1 is SGDLS while CDR2 is YYNGEE. Inclusive of the bounding cysteine and phenylalanine, the CDR3 is 15 residues long. Here the CDR3 DNA is all that survives: 45 bases in frame from base 1. Trimming leaves V shorter by 0 bases and J shorter by 9 bases, with the junction holding 6 bases beyond the gene matches. The material sequenced was memory CD4+ T cells sorted from blood. Reading the label with the study, this specimen's cell subset or site is: unstimulated CD4+ memory T cells. The chain was built from TRBV9 and TRBJ2-1, and TRBD2 matches 10 of the central bases. This TCR was sampled from a human donor in good health. The CDR3 protein is CASSVGSGGAGEQFF. The nucleotide sequence reads TGTGCCAGCAGCGTAGGAAGCGGGGGGGCCGGTGAGCAGTTCTTC.